These T cell receptor beta chains were read from a single sample in a study of identical twins. TCRdb ran MiXCR on the 5' RACE reads and lists one entry per CDR3 protein. The sample consists of under 900,000 distinct CDR3 sequences, about 12% of them appearing once. These data are also associated with another study on yellow fever vaccine responses in identical twins.

Sequenced sample: PBMCs. The receptors were gathered from a young woman in good health. Each CDR3 is given with its conserved first and last residue. D genes are given only for firm matches. Rows give clone size only sometimes, using once, few, many, or a class for an expanded clone.

V: TRBV5-1; size: NA; J: TRBJ2-3; D: NA; DNA: TGCGCCAGCAGCGGGAGGTCAGGGGCTCGCACAGATACGCAGTATTTT; CDR3: CASSGRSGARTDTQYF
V: TRBV29-1; size: few; J: TRBJ2-3; D: TRBD2; DNA: TGCAGCGTTGTGGCTAGCGGGGTTGGTTCAGATACGCAGTATTTT; CDR3: CSVVASGVGSDTQYF
V: TRBV12-5; size: few; J: TRBJ1-1; D: NA; DNA: TGTGCTAGTGGTTTGTACGTTGGGGGCGAGACTGAAGCTTTCTTT; CDR3: CASGLYVGGETEAFF
V: TRBV7-6; size: NA; J: TRBJ2-3; D: NA; DNA: TGTGCCAGCAGCCGGGCCCCGGTGGACAGCGGGGCGCAGTATTTT; CDR3: CASSRAPVDSGAQYF
V: TRBV4-1; size: NA; J: TRBJ2-1; D: NA; DNA: TGCGCCAGCAGCCGTCGGGGGATGATCGGAGATGAGCAGTTCTTC; CDR3: CASSRRGMIGDEQFF
V: TRBV7-8; size: NA; J: TRBJ1-5; D: NA; DNA: TGTGCCAGCAGCCCCGGGGGGTCCTACGGCAATCAGCCCCAGCATTTT; CDR3: CASSPGGSYGNQPQHF
V: TRBV12-3/TRBV12-4; size: many; J: TRBJ1-1; D: NA; DNA: TGTGCCAGCAGTTTTGGCGGGGTTGAAGCTTTCTTT; CDR3: CASSFGGVEAFF
V: TRBV27; size: few; J: TRBJ2-1; D: TRBD2; DNA: TGTGCCAGCCTGGGGATTAGCGGGAGTTACAATGAGCAGTTCTTC; CDR3: CASLGISGSYNEQFF
V: TRBV18; size: many; J: TRBJ2-3; D: NA; DNA: TGTGCCAGCTCACCCGGGACTAGCACAGATACGCAGTATTTT; CDR3: CASSPGTSTDTQYF
V: TRBV5-1; size: NA; J: TRBJ2-2; D: NA; DNA: TGCGCCAGCACCCCCAACAGGAACACCGGGGAGCTGTTTTTT; CDR3: CASTPNRNTGELFF
V: TRBV5-1; size: many; J: TRBJ2-7; D: NA; DNA: TGCGCCAGCAGCTCTTACATGGAACGGGAGCAGTACTTC; CDR3: CASSSYMEREQYF
V: TRBV29-1; size: NA; J: TRBJ1-2; D: NA; DNA: TGCAGCGTTGGCTCTAACTATGGCTACACCTTC; CDR3: CSVGSNYGYTF
V: TRBV6-5; size: few; J: TRBJ2-5; D: TRBD1; DNA: TGTGCCAGCAGTTACGGGACAGGGCCAAGAGAGACCCAGTACTTC; CDR3: CASSYGTGPRETQYF
V: TRBV3-1; size: few; J: TRBJ2-3; D: TRBD2; DNA: TGTGCCAGCAGCCAAGAGGCCCCGGGACTAGCGGCCACAGATACGCAGTATTTT; CDR3: CASSQEAPGLAATDTQYF
V: TRBV27; size: NA; J: TRBJ2-1; D: NA; DNA: TGTGCCAGCAGTTTAGAAGCGATGGGACCTTCCACCTACAATGAGCAGTTCTTC; CDR3: CASSLEAMGPSTYNEQFF
V: TRBV7-8; size: NA; J: TRBJ2-2; D: NA; DNA: TGTGCCAGCAGCTTTCTTCAAGGCGGGGAGCTGTTTTTT; CDR3: CASSFLQGGELFF
V: TRBV13; size: NA; J: TRBJ2-1; D: TRBD2; DNA: TGTGCCAGCAGGGACCGACTAGCAGAAAACAATGAGCAGTTCTTC; CDR3: CASRDRLAENNEQFF
V: TRBV20-1; size: few; J: TRBJ2-1; D: TRBD1; DNA: TGCAGTGCTGACCGGGACAGGGGTTACAATGAGCAGTTCTTC; CDR3: CSADRDRGYNEQFF
V: TRBV28; size: NA; J: TRBJ1-5; D: TRBD1; DNA: TGTGCGCACCGGACAGGGCACAATCAGCCCCAGCATTTT; CDR3: CAHRTGHNQPQHF
V: TRBV18; size: many; J: TRBJ2-3; D: TRBD2; DNA: TGTGCCAGCTCACCAAATCAGCCCGGACTGGGCGGGGGAGATACGCAGTATTTT; CDR3: CASSPNQPGLGGGDTQYF
V: TRBV5-6; size: NA; J: TRBJ2-3; D: NA; DNA: TGTGCCAGCAGCCGGCGGGTTCTTAGCACAGATACGCAGTATTTT; CDR3: CASSRRVLSTDTQYF
V: TRBV7-2; size: NA; J: TRBJ2-1; D: NA; DNA: TGTGCCAGCAGCCTTCCGGACTACCGTGAGCAGTTCTTC; CDR3: CASSLPDYREQFF
V: TRBV5-8; size: many; J: TRBJ2-6; D: NA; DNA: TGTGCCAGCATCCAATACGGGTCCCCTGGGGCCAACGTCCTGACTTTC; CDR3: CASIQYGSPGANVLTF
V: TRBV12-3/TRBV12-4; size: few; J: TRBJ2-2; D: TRBD2; DNA: TGTGCCAGCAGGCATAGCGGGGGGAACACCGGGGAGCTGTTTTTT; CDR3: CASRHSGGNTGELFF
V: TRBV7-9; size: NA; J: TRBJ2-7; D: TRBD2; DNA: TGTGCCGGAGCGGGAGACTTTACCTACGAGCAGTACTTC; CDR3: CAGAGDFTYEQYF
V: TRBV7-6; size: NA; J: TRBJ1-4; D: TRBD1; DNA: TGTGCCAGCAGCGGCCGGGTAGGACAGGCGGTAGAAAAACTGTTTTTT; CDR3: CASSGRVGQAVEKLFF
V: TRBV15; size: NA; J: TRBJ2-2; D: NA; DNA: TGTGCCACCAGCAGAGATAGGAGACTAGAAGTCACCGGGGAGCTGTTTTTT; CDR3: CATSRDRRLEVTGELFF
V: TRBV4-1; size: NA; J: TRBJ2-7; D: TRBD2; DNA: TGCGCCAGCAGCCCTCCCAGCGGGAGGGCGAGTGAGCAGTACTTC; CDR3: CASSPPSGRASEQYF
V: TRBV25-1; size: many; J: TRBJ2-1; D: TRBD1; DNA: TGTGCCAGCAGACCCTCGGGACAGGGATACAATGAGCAGTTCTTC; CDR3: CASRPSGQGYNEQFF
V: TRBV28; size: NA; J: TRBJ2-2; D: NA; DNA: TGTGCCAGCAGTTTATGGGGGGATTACACCGGGGAGCTGTTTTTT; CDR3: CASSLWGDYTGELFF
V: TRBV5-6; size: many; J: TRBJ1-5; D: NA; DNA: TGTGCCAGCAGCTTGGCTCTGGGAGTTGGTAATCAGCCCCAGCATTTT; CDR3: CASSLALGVGNQPQHF
V: TRBV12-3/TRBV12-4; size: few; J: TRBJ1-1; D: TRBD1; DNA: TGTGCCAGCAGTGACCAGGGACAGGACACTGAAGCTTTCTTT; CDR3: CASSDQGQDTEAFF
V: TRBV6-5; size: NA; J: TRBJ1-1; D: TRBD1; DNA: TGTGCCAGCAGTTACAAGGACAGGGGGCGGAACACTGAAGCTTTCTTT; CDR3: CASSYKDRGRNTEAFF
V: TRBV11-2; size: NA; J: TRBJ2-1; D: TRBD1; DNA: TGTGCCAGCAGCACTAACGGGGGACAGGGGGATAGGCAGTTCTTC; CDR3: CASSTNGGQGDRQFF
V: TRBV2; size: NA; J: TRBJ2-3; D: TRBD2; DNA: TGTGCCAGCTTCCGAGGACTAGCGGGAGGGTCAGATACGCAGTATTTT; CDR3: CASFRGLAGGSDTQYF
V: TRBV5-4; size: few; J: TRBJ1-6; D: TRBD1; DNA: TGTGCCAGCAGCCAGGGACAGGGGGATTCACCCCTCCACTTT; CDR3: CASSQGQGDSPLHF
V: TRBV6-1; size: NA; J: TRBJ2-1; D: NA; DNA: TGTGCCAGCAGTCGGACACTTTCAGCCTACAATGAGCAGTTCTTC; CDR3: CASSRTLSAYNEQFF
V: TRBV28; size: many; J: TRBJ2-2; D: NA; DNA: TGTGCCAGCAGTTTGGTAGGGGGGAAAGGCGGGGAGCTGTTTTTT; CDR3: CASSLVGGKGGELFF
V: TRBV20-1; size: NA; J: TRBJ2-2; D: TRBD1; DNA: TGCAGTGCTAGAGAACGGACAGGGATGAACACCGGGGAGCTGTTTTTT; CDR3: CSARERTGMNTGELFF
V: TRBV5-1; size: many; J: TRBJ2-2; D: TRBD1; DNA: TGCGCCAGCGCCCCCACAGGGACAGGGCGTAGGACCGGGGAGCTGTTTTTT; CDR3: CASAPTGTGRRTGELFF
V: TRBV28; size: NA; J: TRBJ2-7; D: TRBD2; DNA: TGTGCCAGCAGTACCGTAGCGGGACCTTCCTACGAGCAGTACTTC; CDR3: CASSTVAGPSYEQYF
V: TRBV7-8; size: NA; J: TRBJ2-5; D: TRBD2; DNA: TGTGCCAGCAGATTACCGGGACTAGAAGAGACCCAGTACTTC; CDR3: CASRLPGLEETQYF
V: TRBV4-2; size: many; J: TRBJ2-1; D: TRBD2; DNA: TGTGCCAGCAGCCAAGTCGCTAGCGGGAGTGATGAGCAGTTCTTC; CDR3: CASSQVASGSDEQFF
V: TRBV20-1; size: NA; J: TRBJ1-3; D: TRBD1; DNA: TGCAGTGCTAGGCCGGGACAGGGATTCTCTGGAAACACCATATATTTT; CDR3: CSARPGQGFSGNTIYF
V: TRBV5-1; size: few; J: TRBJ2-5; D: NA; DNA: TGCGCCAGCAGCTTTCAGGGGAAAGAGACCCAGTACTTC; CDR3: CASSFQGKETQYF
V: TRBV15; size: few; J: TRBJ2-1; D: TRBD2; DNA: TGTGCCACCAGCAGAGCTTCGGGAGGCTGGGGTGAGCAGTTCTTC; CDR3: CATSRASGGWGEQFF
V: TRBV5-5; size: many; J: TRBJ2-7; D: NA; DNA: TGTGCCAGCAGCCCCGGACGGACTCAGTCGATGCAGTACTTC; CDR3: CASSPGRTQSMQYF
V: TRBV7-9; size: many; J: TRBJ2-5; D: TRBD1; DNA: TGTGCCAGCAGCCCGAGGGACAGGGAAGAGACCCAGTACTTC; CDR3: CASSPRDREETQYF
V: TRBV11-3; size: many; J: TRBJ2-1; D: NA; DNA: TGTGCCAGCAGCTTAGGTCAGGGGCTAAAGTACAATGAGCAGTTCTTC; CDR3: CASSLGQGLKYNEQFF
V: TRBV5-1; size: many; J: TRBJ2-2; D: TRBD2; DNA: TGCGCCAGCAGCTTGGCCGGGACTAGCGGGAGTAACACCGGGGAGCTGTTTTTT; CDR3: CASSLAGTSGSNTGELFF
V: TRBV7-8; size: few; J: TRBJ2-1; D: TRBD2; DNA: TGTGCCAGCAGCTTAGAGCGGGAGGTGCTCCAAAACAATGAGCAGTTCTTC; CDR3: CASSLEREVLQNNEQFF
V: TRBV29-1; size: many; J: TRBJ1-1; D: NA; DNA: TGCAGCGTGGGGGGACGGATGAACACTGAAGCTTTCTTT; CDR3: CSVGGRMNTEAFF
V: TRBV9; size: NA; J: TRBJ2-3; D: NA; DNA: TGTGCCAGCAGCGTGGACAGTTACACAGATACGCAGTATTTT; CDR3: CASSVDSYTDTQYF
V: TRBV5-6; size: NA; J: TRBJ2-3; D: NA; DNA: TGTGCCAGCAGCTCTAGGACACACGATGATACGCAGTATTTT; CDR3: CASSSRTHDDTQYF
V: TRBV20-1; size: NA; J: TRBJ1-1; D: NA; DNA: TGCAGTGCTAGAGATCAGAGGGTCGGTGACACTGAAGCTTTCTTT; CDR3: CSARDQRVGDTEAFF
V: TRBV9; size: once; J: TRBJ2-5; D: TRBD2; DNA: TGTGCCAGCAGCGTAGGGGGACTAGCGGGAAAGAAGACCCAGTACTTC; CDR3: CASSVGGLAGKKTQYF
V: TRBV5-1; size: many; J: TRBJ1-1; D: NA; DNA: TGCGCCAGCAGTGAAGTCTCGGGACCTAACACTGAAGCTTTCTTT; CDR3: CASSEVSGPNTEAFF